This T cell receptor beta chain was retrieved from a study of blood T cell repertoires in COVID-19. Study summary: The samples span acute and convalescent COVID-19 from the United States, Italy and Spain. The analysed material was cDNA or gDNA that came from T cells, B-cell-depleted T cells, or PBMCs.

V dropped 5 bases and J dropped 8; count of bases not matched to a gene: 5. Germline V gives CDR1 SGHTA, CDR2 FQGTGA. CDR3 length: 15 residues. In the authors' workflow: Estimates of nucleated cell counts were drawn from the amplification of reference gene primers. Assay: immunoSEQ multiplex PCR; the TCRdb copy retains only in-frame clones and omits some. The V and J calls and clone size are taken from that table; D and trimming were inferred from the DNA. The repertoire holds around 300,000 clones, with around 81% as singletons. Material: peripheral blood. The rearrangement uses TRBV7-3 and TRBJ2-1; 14 bases align to TRBD2. The receptor was derived from a woman aged 50 to 60 with active or convalescent COVID-19. Here the CDR3 DNA reads TGTGCCAGCAGCAGACTAGCGGGAGGGCTGGATGAGCAGTTCTTC. Translating gives CASSRLAGGLDEQFF.